This record concerns one TCR beta chain sequence. The sample holds many counts of this clone. Its antigen is unknown. From the germline J gene comes the end of the CDR3, since the read stops 3 residues before it. The sample originates from a study of T cell clonality in common variable immunodeficiency (dated by TCRdb to between 2014 and 2017). Paper-wide results and their limitations: CVID TCRbeta sequences reportedly showed fewer deletions and N-nucleotide insertions and lacked highly modified clones with 13 or more V deletions. The authors noted that sequencing repertoires of T cell subpopulations would be needed to clarify what caused the increased clonality in CVID. Even though DNA input was equal, the average per sample came to roughly 80,000 unique sequences for controls compared with 25,000 to 35,000 for CVID samples. Compared with healthy controls, CVID subjects showed increased TCRbeta clonality (t-test p = 0.018), a feature most characteristic of about a third of subjects. Fewer TCRbeta clones were shared among CVID subjects than among healthy controls (p < 0.0001). Differences among patients in the CVID cohort limited the correlations between repertoire features and clinical complications.

Including the terminal cysteine and phenylalanine, the CDR3 comprises 13 residues. Sequencing covers 30 bases of the CDR3, shown here with the frame starting at base 1. CDR1 and CDR2 are read off the germline V gene (reference sequence) as LNHDA and SQIVND. V lost 9 bases and J lost 8 bases, and the count of bases not matched to a germline gene is 5. Most CVID patients and most healthy controls were of Caucasian heritage. From each donor, roughly 5 to 8.5 ml of heparinized peripheral whole blood was collected. Genomic DNA from adults with common variable immune deficiency (CVID) and from healthy adult controls was the source for sequencing TCRbeta CDR3 repertoires. The control group was made up of some 22 healthy adult volunteers (about ten male and approximately twelve female) whose ages ranged from roughly 23 to 70 years, with a mean age of about 35. To isolate peripheral blood mononuclear cells, diluted blood was subjected to density centrifugation over Hypaque 1077 or Ficoll-Paque. Genomic DNA was obtained from unsorted mononuclear cells using either Qiagen column purification or a centrifugation-based method.

CVID samples and control samples contributed equivalent amounts of genomic DNA as sequencing input. For every sample, a 60 bp segment covering the rearranged TCRbeta CDR3 region was amplified and then sequenced. The immunoSEQ assay, a bias-corrected multiplex PCR combined with high-throughput sequencing, was used to amplify TCRbeta. The published analysis was carried out like this. Each unique nucleotide sequence was treated as a clone and annotated with V, D and J genes, copy number and frequency. Sequences were labeled productive if in frame, and non-productive if out of frame or containing stop codons. As previously described, clonality was calculated on the basis of Shannon's entropy. The predicted amino acid sequences of productive clones were used to derive the mean CDR3 Kyte-Doolittle hydropathy. The R hclust function was used to hierarchically cluster scaled V gene usage with Manhattan distance and complete linkage. To assess clone sharing by CDR3 amino acid sequence, 12 repertoires per group were resampled over 100 rounds. The repertoires were searched for some 70 published EBV-specific TCRbeta sequences and 245 published CMV-specific TCRbeta sequences. A couple of CVID samples yielding fewer than 10,000 sequences were excluded from analysis, leaving approximately 46 CVID repertoires. The clones in this table, taken by TCRdb from immuneACCESS, are in-frame only. Not every clone is retained; where verified, under half of the shortfall comes from an unresolved V gene, and the cause of the rest is unknown. From that table come the V and J calls and clone size; the DNA was used to work out D and trimming. The table records about 42,000 clones for this sample, and not one of them appears only once. The ten top clones hold over 1.1% of the sample.

Here the chain combines TRBV19 and TRBJ1-4; TRBD1 agrees with 11 junctional bases. The receptor comes from a person aged 18-69 years in good health. Sequencing was performed on peripheral blood mononuclear cells. Partial CDR3 DNA: TGTGCCAGCTCGGACAGGGGGCAAGAAAAA. This codes for CASSDRGQEK. The complete CDR3 reads CASSDRGQEKLFF.